This T cell receptor beta chain is from a study of CD8 T cells in Susac syndrome. The RNA input was about 0.5 to 1 ug, and it was reverse transcribed with random hexamers. TCRdb ran MiXCR on the immunoSEQ multiplex PCR reads and lists one entry per CDR3 protein. The sample records about 120,000 distinct CDR3 sequences, roughly 94% being singletons. The clonotype comes from a human donor with Susac syndrome. Sequences were obtained from CD8+ T cells from PBMCs.

As DNA, the CDR3 is TGCAGCGTGGGAGACAGGGTCAGGGGGAGCAATCAGCCCCAGCATTTT. Amino acids: CSVGDRVRGSNQPQHF. The chain couples TRBV29-1 to TRBJ1-5; 7 positions agree with TRBD1. V dropped 6 bases and J dropped 1; count of bases not matched to a gene: 12. This CDR3 is built from 16 residues. Germline-derived CDR1 and CDR2 are SQVTM and ANQGSEA.